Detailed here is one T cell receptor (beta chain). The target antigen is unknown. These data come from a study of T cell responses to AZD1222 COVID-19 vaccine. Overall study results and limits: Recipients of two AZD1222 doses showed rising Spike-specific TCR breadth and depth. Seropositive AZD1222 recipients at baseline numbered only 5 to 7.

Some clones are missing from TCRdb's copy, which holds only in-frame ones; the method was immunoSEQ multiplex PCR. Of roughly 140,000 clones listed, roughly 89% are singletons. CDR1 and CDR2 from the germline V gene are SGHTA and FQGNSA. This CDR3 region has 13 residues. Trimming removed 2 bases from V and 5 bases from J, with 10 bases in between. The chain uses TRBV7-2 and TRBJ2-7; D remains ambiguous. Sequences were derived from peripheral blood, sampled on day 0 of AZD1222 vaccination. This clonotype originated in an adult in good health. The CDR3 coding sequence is TGTGCCAGCAGCTTACTCGTGGGGAACGAGCAGTACTTC. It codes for CASSLLVGNEQYF.